This T cell receptor beta chain came from a study of cytomegalovirus exposure and HLA in healthy donors. Study overall: An earlier analysis identified some 110 million unique TCR beta sequences in about 179 million T cells. Study conclusions and caveats: Among TCR beta chains of equal frequency, HLA-associated ones were more clonally expanded in a later analysis. According to an earlier analysis, most TCR beta V segments yielded productive rearrangements about 90% or about 30% of the time.

The primer mix had 60 Vbeta and 13 Jbeta primers. Sequencing was performed with immunoSEQ multiplex PCR; in TCRdb, only in-frame clones are kept and a portion is missing. This table holds more than 95,000 clones, about 73% found once. With V trimmed by 3 bases and J by 5 bases, 12 bases remained unmatched. Germline V gene data show CDR1 as LNHDA and CDR2 as SQIVND (reference sequence). The CDR3 extends over 19 amino acids. On this clone itself: Its antigen is as yet unknown.

This clonotype was sampled from a woman between 40 and 50 years old in good health and CMV-seronegative. Sequencing was done on a sample of PBMCs. The chain carries TRBV19 and TRBJ2-2; 13 bases fit TRBD2. CDR3 bases: TGTGCCAGTAGTATTCAAGTTTGGACTAGCGGGAGTCGGACCGGGGAGCTGTTTTTT. Encoded protein: CASSIQVWTSGSRTGELFF.